This T cell receptor (beta chain) was obtained from a study of blood T cell repertoires in COVID-19. The CDR3 extends over 14 amino acids. CDR1 and CDR2 from the germline V gene are MDHEN and SYDVKM. The germline V and J ends were trimmed by 5 bases and 8 bases, with 15 bases remaining between them. Profiled with immunoSEQ multiplex PCR; TCRdb holds only in-frame clones, not every one. Found here are about 99,000 clones, 85% to 90% of them singletons; the top ten hold 4.5% to 6%. This TCR came from a human donor in a cohort sampled during active COVID-19. Sequencing used peripheral blood. The rearrangement joins TRBV28 to TRBJ1-4, with no clear D. The CDR3 protein is CASSPPLGREKLFF. The CDR3 coding sequence is TGTGCCAGCAGTCCCCCGCTTGGGAGAGAAAAACTGTTTTTT.